This is a list of T cell receptor beta chains from one sample in a study of CD8 T cells in Susac syndrome. TCRdb recomputed calls from the immunoSEQ multiplex PCR reads with MiXCR, one row per CDR3 protein. The profile covers roughly 120,000 distinct CDR3 sequences, with approximately 94% appearing a single time and 0.095% to 0.1% taken by the ten largest. Sequencing was carried out using CD4+ T cells from PBMCs. The receptors shown here come from a human donor in good health. Each CDR3 is given with its conserved first and last residue. The order of the fields is V gene, D gene, clone size, CDR3 length, J gene, CDR3 DNA, CDR3 protein. D genes are given only for firm matches. Part of the rows lack a size; the others show once, few, many or a class for expanded clones.

V gene: TRBV29-1
D gene: TRBD2
clone size: NA
CDR3 length: 13
J gene: TRBJ2-1
CDR3 DNA: TGCAGCGTTCTAGCGGGAGTGGCGGGTGAGCAGTTCTTC
CDR3 protein: CSVLAGVAGEQFF

V gene: TRBV2
D gene: NA
clone size: NA
CDR3 length: 12
J gene: TRBJ1-1
CDR3 DNA: TGTGCCAGCAAGCCGATCGAGTTTGAAGCTTTCTTT
CDR3 protein: CASKPIEFEAFF

V gene: TRBV2
D gene: NA
clone size: NA
CDR3 length: 13
J gene: TRBJ1-4
CDR3 DNA: TGTGCCAGCAGTGATAGGGGAGGAGAAAAACTGTTTTTT
CDR3 protein: CASSDRGGEKLFF

V gene: TRBV11-2
D gene: TRBD2
clone size: NA
CDR3 length: 15
J gene: TRBJ2-1
CDR3 DNA: TGTGCCAGCAGCTTAGAAAGCGGGAGGGCCCTCGAGCAGTTCTTC
CDR3 protein: CASSLESGRALEQFF

V gene: TRBV30
D gene: NA
clone size: NA
CDR3 length: 13
J gene: TRBJ1-5
CDR3 DNA: TGTGCCTGGAGTTCGGAGTGGGGACAGCCCCAGCATTTT
CDR3 protein: CAWSSEWGQPQHF

V gene: TRBV5-6
D gene: NA
clone size: NA
CDR3 length: 16
J gene: TRBJ2-2
CDR3 DNA: TGTGCCAGCAGTGTTCGGACCGGGGCGAACACCGGGGAGCTGTTTTTT
CDR3 protein: CASSVRTGANTGELFF

V gene: TRBV28
D gene: NA
clone size: NA
CDR3 length: 12
J gene: TRBJ2-7
CDR3 DNA: TGTGCCAGCAGAAAGACGGAGTACGAGCAGTACTTC
CDR3 protein: CASRKTEYEQYF

V gene: TRBV3-1
D gene: TRBD2
clone size: NA
CDR3 length: 16
J gene: TRBJ2-3
CDR3 DNA: TGTGCCAGCAGCCAAGAAACTAGCGGGAGGGAAGGTACGCAGTATTTT
CDR3 protein: CASSQETSGREGTQYF

V gene: TRBV4-1
D gene: NA
clone size: NA
CDR3 length: 19
J gene: TRBJ2-5
CDR3 DNA: TGCGCCAGCAGCCAAGATCCCCACGGTGCCTACATTTACCAAGAGACCCAGTACTTC
CDR3 protein: CASSQDPHGAYIYQETQYF

V gene: TRBV3-1
D gene: NA
clone size: once
CDR3 length: 13
J gene: TRBJ2-4
CDR3 DNA: TGTGCCAGCAGCCAAGGGTCGAAAAACATTCAGTACTTC
CDR3 protein: CASSQGSKNIQYF

V gene: TRBV30
D gene: TRBD2
clone size: NA
CDR3 length: 16
J gene: TRBJ2-3
CDR3 DNA: TGTGCCTGGAGTGTTGGGGTAGCGGGAGTAACAGATACGCAGTATTTT
CDR3 protein: CAWSVGVAGVTDTQYF

V gene: TRBV5-4
D gene: NA
clone size: NA
CDR3 length: 15
J gene: TRBJ1-3
CDR3 DNA: TGTGCCAGCAGCCCGGGACGCGTCTCTGGAAACACCATATATTTT
CDR3 protein: CASSPGRVSGNTIYF

V gene: TRBV29-1
D gene: TRBD2
clone size: NA
CDR3 length: 16
J gene: TRBJ2-6
CDR3 DNA: TGCAGCGTTGACGCCCTGGGGGGGTCTGGGGCCAACGTCCTGACTTTC
CDR3 protein: CSVDALGGSGANVLTF

V gene: TRBV19
D gene: NA
clone size: NA
CDR3 length: 14
J gene: TRBJ2-3
CDR3 DNA: TGTGCCAGTAGTGACAGAACTAGCACAGATACGCAGTATTTT
CDR3 protein: CASSDRTSTDTQYF

V gene: TRBV3-1
D gene: NA
clone size: NA
CDR3 length: 17
J gene: TRBJ2-6
CDR3 DNA: TGTGCCAGCAGCCAAGGGGCGAGCCTCTCTGGGGCCAACGTCCTGACTTTC
CDR3 protein: CASSQGASLSGANVLTF

V gene: TRBV12-3/TRBV12-4
D gene: TRBD2
clone size: NA
CDR3 length: 15
J gene: TRBJ2-5
CDR3 DNA: TGTGCCAGCAGTTCCGCGGGAGGGCTTGTCGAGACCCAGTACTTC
CDR3 protein: CASSSAGGLVETQYF

V gene: TRBV6-5
D gene: TRBD2
clone size: NA
CDR3 length: 15
J gene: TRBJ2-7
CDR3 DNA: TGTGCCAGCAGTTACTCTAGCGGGAGGGCCTACGAGCAGTACTTC
CDR3 protein: CASSYSSGRAYEQYF

V gene: TRBV4-3
D gene: NA
clone size: NA
CDR3 length: 13
J gene: TRBJ1-2
CDR3 DNA: TGCGCCAGCAGCCAAGATTCCGGGGCCGGCTACACCTTC
CDR3 protein: CASSQDSGAGYTF

V gene: TRBV24-1
D gene: TRBD2
clone size: once
CDR3 length: 17
J gene: TRBJ2-1
CDR3 DNA: TGTGCCACCAGTGATCCAGGGACTAGCGGGAGGGACAATGAGCAGTTCTTC
CDR3 protein: CATSDPGTSGRDNEQFF

V gene: TRBV7-2
D gene: NA
clone size: NA
CDR3 length: 13
J gene: TRBJ2-1
CDR3 DNA: TGTGCCAGCAGCTCTAATCAGAACAATGAGCAGTTCTTC
CDR3 protein: CASSSNQNNEQFF

V gene: TRBV20-1
D gene: TRBD2
clone size: NA
CDR3 length: 15
J gene: TRBJ2-3
CDR3 DNA: TGCAGTGCTAGCGGGACTAGCGGGAGGGCAGATACGCAGTATTTT
CDR3 protein: CSASGTSGRADTQYF

V gene: TRBV3-1
D gene: NA
clone size: NA
CDR3 length: 13
J gene: TRBJ1-1
CDR3 DNA: TGTGCCAGCAGCTATTTACAGGGTTCTGAAGCTTTCTTT
CDR3 protein: CASSYLQGSEAFF

V gene: TRBV27
D gene: TRBD1
clone size: NA
CDR3 length: 17
J gene: TRBJ1-5
CDR3 DNA: TGTGCCAGCAGTTTATCTCTTCAACAGGGGGCCAATCAGCCCCAGCATTTT
CDR3 protein: CASSLSLQQGANQPQHF

V gene: TRBV11-2
D gene: NA
clone size: NA
CDR3 length: 15
J gene: TRBJ2-5
CDR3 DNA: TGTGCCAGCAGCCCCGGGTCGGGCAGTTGGGAGACCCAGTACTTC
CDR3 protein: CASSPGSGSWETQYF